This T cell receptor beta chain was observed in a study of blood T cell repertoires in COVID-19. This clone was seen a handful of times. Sequencing used immunoSEQ multiplex PCR; TCRdb keeps in-frame clones, though not all of them. Of about 210,000 clones detected, roughly four fifths appear once; the ten largest clones hold about 9.3%. Germline CDR1 is MNHEY and CDR2 is SVGEGT. V was clipped by 5 bases and J by 6 bases, with 10 bases between them. This CDR3 has 12 residues. The chain employs TRBV6-2 or TRBV6-3 and TRBJ1-1; tentatively, D is TRBD1 (6 bases). The source material was PBMCs or T cells enriched from blood (not recorded which). This TCR came from a man in his forties or fifties who had recovered from COVID-19. CDR3 protein: CASSRGIAEAFF. CDR3 bases: TGTGCCAGCAGTAGGGGGATTGCTGAAGCTTTCTTT.